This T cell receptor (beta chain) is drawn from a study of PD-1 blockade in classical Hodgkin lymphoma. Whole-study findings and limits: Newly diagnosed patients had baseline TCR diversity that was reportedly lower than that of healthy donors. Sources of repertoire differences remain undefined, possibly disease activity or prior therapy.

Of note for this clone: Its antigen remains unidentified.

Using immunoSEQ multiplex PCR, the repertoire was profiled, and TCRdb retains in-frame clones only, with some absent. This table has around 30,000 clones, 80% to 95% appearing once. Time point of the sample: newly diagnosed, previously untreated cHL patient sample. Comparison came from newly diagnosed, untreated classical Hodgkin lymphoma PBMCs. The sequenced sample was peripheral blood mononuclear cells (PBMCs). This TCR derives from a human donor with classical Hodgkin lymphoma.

The CDR3 sequence: CASSPRTSGSYEQYF. The CDR3 nucleotides are TGTGCCAGTAGTCCGAGGACTAGCGGATCCTACGAGCAGTACTTC. V gene TRBV19 combines with J gene TRBJ2-7; 10 bases match TRBD2. The CDR3 extends over 15 amino acids. The germline V gene encodes CDR1 LNHDA and CDR2 SQIVND (reference sequence). The ends lost 5 bases at V and 1 base at J; junction bases unmatched: 5.